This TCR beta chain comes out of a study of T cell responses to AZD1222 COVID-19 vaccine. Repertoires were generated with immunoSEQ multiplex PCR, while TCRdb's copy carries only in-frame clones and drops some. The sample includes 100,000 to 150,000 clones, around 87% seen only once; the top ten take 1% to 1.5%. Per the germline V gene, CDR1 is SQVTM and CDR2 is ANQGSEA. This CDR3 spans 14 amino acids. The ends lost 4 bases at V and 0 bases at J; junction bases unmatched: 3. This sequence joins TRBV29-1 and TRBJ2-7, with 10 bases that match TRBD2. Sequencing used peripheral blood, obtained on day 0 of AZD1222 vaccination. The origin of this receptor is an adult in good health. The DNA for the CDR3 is TGCAGCGTTGTTGGACTAGCGGACTCCTACGAGCAGTACTTC. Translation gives CSVVGLADSYEQYF.